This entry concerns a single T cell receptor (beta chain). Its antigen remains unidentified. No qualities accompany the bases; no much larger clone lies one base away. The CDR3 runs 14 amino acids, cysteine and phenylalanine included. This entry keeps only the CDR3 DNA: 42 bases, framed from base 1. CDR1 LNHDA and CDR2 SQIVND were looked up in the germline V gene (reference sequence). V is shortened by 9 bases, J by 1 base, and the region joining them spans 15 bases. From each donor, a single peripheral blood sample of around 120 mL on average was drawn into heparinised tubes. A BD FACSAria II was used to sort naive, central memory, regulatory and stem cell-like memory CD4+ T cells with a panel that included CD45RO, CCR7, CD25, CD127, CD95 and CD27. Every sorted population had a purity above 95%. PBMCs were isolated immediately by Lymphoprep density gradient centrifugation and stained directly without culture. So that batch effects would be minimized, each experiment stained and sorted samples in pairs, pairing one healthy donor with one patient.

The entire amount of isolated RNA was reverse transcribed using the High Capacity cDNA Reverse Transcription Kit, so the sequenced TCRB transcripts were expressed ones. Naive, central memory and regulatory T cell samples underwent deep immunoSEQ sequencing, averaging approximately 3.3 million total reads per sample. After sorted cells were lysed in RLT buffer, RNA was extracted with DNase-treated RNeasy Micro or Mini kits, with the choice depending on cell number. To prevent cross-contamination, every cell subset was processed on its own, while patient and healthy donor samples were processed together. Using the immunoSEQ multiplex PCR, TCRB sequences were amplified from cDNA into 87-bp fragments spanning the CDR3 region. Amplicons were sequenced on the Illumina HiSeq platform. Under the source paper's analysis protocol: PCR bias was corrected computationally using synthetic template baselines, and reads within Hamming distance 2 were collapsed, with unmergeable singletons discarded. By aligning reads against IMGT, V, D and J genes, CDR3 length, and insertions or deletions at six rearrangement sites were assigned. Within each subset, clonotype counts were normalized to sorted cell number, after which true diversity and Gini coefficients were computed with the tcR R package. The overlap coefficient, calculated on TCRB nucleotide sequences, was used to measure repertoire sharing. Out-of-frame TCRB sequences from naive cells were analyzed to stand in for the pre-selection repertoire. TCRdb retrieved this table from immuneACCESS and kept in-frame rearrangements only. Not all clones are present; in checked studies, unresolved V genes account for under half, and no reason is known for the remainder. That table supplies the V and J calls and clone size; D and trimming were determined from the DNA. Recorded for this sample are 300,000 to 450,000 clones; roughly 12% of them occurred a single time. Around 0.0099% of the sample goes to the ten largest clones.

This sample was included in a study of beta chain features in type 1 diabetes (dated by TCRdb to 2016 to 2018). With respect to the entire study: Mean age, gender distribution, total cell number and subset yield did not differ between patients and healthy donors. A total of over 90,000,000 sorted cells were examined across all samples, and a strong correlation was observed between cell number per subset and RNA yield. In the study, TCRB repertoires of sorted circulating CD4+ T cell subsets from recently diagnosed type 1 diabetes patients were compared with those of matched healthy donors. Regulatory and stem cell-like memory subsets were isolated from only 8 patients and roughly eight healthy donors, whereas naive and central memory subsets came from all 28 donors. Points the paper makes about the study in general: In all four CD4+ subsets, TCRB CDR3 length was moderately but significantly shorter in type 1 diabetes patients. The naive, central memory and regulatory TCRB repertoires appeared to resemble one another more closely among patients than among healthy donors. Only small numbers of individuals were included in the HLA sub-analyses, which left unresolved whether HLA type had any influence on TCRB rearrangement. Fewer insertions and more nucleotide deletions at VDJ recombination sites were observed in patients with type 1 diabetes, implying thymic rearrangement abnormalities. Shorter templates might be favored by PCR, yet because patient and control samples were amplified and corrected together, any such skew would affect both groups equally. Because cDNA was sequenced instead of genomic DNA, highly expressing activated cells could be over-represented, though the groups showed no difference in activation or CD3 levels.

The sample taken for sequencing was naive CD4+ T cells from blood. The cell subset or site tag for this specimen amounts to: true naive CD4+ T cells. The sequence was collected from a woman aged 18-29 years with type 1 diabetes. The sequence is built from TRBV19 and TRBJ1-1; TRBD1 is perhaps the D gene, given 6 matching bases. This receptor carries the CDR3 CASWGRIRNTEAFF. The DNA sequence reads TGTGCCAGCTGGGGGCGGATAAGGAACACTGAAGCTTTCTTT.